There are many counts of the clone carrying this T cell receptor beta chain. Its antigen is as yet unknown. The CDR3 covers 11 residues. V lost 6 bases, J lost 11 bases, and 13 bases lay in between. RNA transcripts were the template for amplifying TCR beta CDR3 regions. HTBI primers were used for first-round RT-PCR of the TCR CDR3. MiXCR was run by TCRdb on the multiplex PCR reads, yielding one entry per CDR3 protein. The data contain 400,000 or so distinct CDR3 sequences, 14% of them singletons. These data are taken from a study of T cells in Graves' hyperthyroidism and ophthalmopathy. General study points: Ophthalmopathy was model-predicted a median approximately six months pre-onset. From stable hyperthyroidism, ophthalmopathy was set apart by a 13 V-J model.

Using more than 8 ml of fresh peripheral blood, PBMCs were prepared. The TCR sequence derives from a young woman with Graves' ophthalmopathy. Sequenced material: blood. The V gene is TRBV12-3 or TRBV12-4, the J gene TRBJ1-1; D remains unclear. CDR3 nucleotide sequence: TGTGCCAGCAGCTTCAGCCATTTGGCTTTCTTT. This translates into CASSFSHLAFF.